The present entry profiles one T cell receptor beta chain with its context. One base away lies a much larger clone, so this may be a sequencing read error. No conserved phenylalanine or tryptophan is present at the end of the CDR3, so a read error is the likely explanation. This CDR3 is built from 15 residues. V dropped 7 bases and J dropped 4; count of bases not matched to a gene: 9. Germline lookup yields CDR1 KGHDR and CDR2 SFDVKD. Sample time point: healthy volunteer bleed at 2 weeks. Total RNA was extracted from unfractionated whole blood. This sample is drawn from a study of human T cells and chemical hapten exposure. MiXCR was run by TCRdb on the RACE reads, yielding one entry per CDR3 protein. The table has about 45,000 distinct CDR3 sequences, 4.4% seen once.

The sequencing sample was made of whole blood. This rearrangement joins TRBV24-1 to TRBJ2-1, with 7 bases lining up with TRBD2. The sequence came from a human donor in good health. Some clones in this sample may be carry-over from other donors' samples. The CDR3 here is CATSPVGGGYNEQFS. The CDR3 DNA sequence: TGTGCCACCAGCCCGGTTGGGGGGGGATACAATGAGCAGTTCTCC.